A selection of T cell receptor beta chains follows, all from one sample in a study of T cells after posttransplantation cyclophosphamide. This table comes from immunoSEQ multiplex PCR, and its TCRdb copy is limited to in-frame clones, with some not included. Of approximately 47,000 clones detected, roughly 93% appear once; the ten largest clones hold around 3.1%. Sequences were obtained from PBMCs. The receptors here all came from a woman aged 45-65 years in good health and a related stem cell transplant donor. The CDR3 runs from the conserved cysteine through the conserved F or W. D genes are given only for firm matches. Clone size is stated in some rows and not others, as once, few, many or a class when expanded.

v_gene,j_gene,abundance,d_gene,CDR3nt,CDR3aa
TRBV5-4,TRBJ2-7,-,TRBD1,TGTGCCAGCAGCTACCTTCCGGGGACAGTAACCTACGAGCAGTACTTC,CASSYLPGTVTYEQYF
TRBV7-2,TRBJ2-7,-,-,TGTGCCAGCAGCAAGGGCGAATCGGGGTGGGAGCAGTACTTC,CASSKGESGWEQYF
TRBV7-8,TRBJ2-2,-,TRBD2,TGTGCCAGCAGACATCCCTCGGTAGCGGGGACGAACACCGGGGAGCTGTTTTTT,CASRHPSVAGTNTGELFF
TRBV5-6,TRBJ2-2,-,TRBD2,TGTGCCAGCAGCTTGGGGCGGGAGGTTAACACCGGGGAGCTGTTTTTT,CASSLGREVNTGELFF
TRBV5-4,TRBJ2-7,-,-,TGTGCCAGCAGCCGTACAGGGTCGGGCGAGCAGTACTTC,CASSRTGSGEQYF
TRBV19,TRBJ1-2,-,TRBD1,TGTGCCAGCACGCTGGGGGGACAGGTTGTTGGCTACACCTTC,CASTLGGQVVGYTF
TRBV19,TRBJ2-7,-,-,TGTGCCAGTAGTACGGGCTCCTACGAGCAGTACTTC,CASSTGSYEQYF
TRBV19,TRBJ2-1,-,TRBD1,TGTGCCAGTAGTCCCGGGTCAGGGGGCTCCGGAGAGCAGTTCTTC,CASSPGSGGSGEQFF
TRBV5-1,TRBJ2-5,once,TRBD2,TGCGCCAGCTTAGAGACTAGCGGGCTGGAGACCCAGTACTTC,CASLETSGLETQYF
TRBV28,TRBJ1-1,-,-,TGTGCCAGCCAAACCCCACCAGGGCGCGCTGAAGCTTTCTTT,CASQTPPGRAEAFF
TRBV4-1,TRBJ1-4,-,TRBD1,TGCGCCAGCAGCCAAGTTCGGACAGGCCCTAATGAAAAACTGTTTTTT,CASSQVRTGPNEKLFF
TRBV9,TRBJ2-6,-,-,TGTGCCAGCAGCGTAGCCCCACACTCTGGGGCCAACGTCCTGACTTTC,CASSVAPHSGANVLTF
TRBV6-1,TRBJ1-6,-,-,TGTGCCAGCTTAGTAAGGGGGTATAATTCACCCCTCCACTTT,CASLVRGYNSPLHF
TRBV18,TRBJ2-1,-,TRBD2,TGTGCCAGCTCACCCGGACTAGCGGACCTTTGGAATGAGCAGTTCTTC,CASSPGLADLWNEQFF
TRBV20-1,TRBJ2-7,-,-,TGCAGTGGAGTCGACGAGCAGTACTTC,CSGVDEQYF